This T cell receptor (beta chain) was captured in a study of T cell repertoires and leukemia-associated antigens (dated by TCRdb to between 2018 and 2021). Notes on the research overall: Per sample, about 5.1 to 7 million read pairs and about 3 to 5.0 million effective reads were obtained, for approximately 15 million effective reads in total. The study aimed to identify which antigen a TCR Vbeta21 clone previously found in CML patients recognizes, using in vitro peptide stimulation of healthy T cells.

General study outcomes and caveats: Antigen specificity and function of the expanded clones were not tested directly and required further investigation. No significant differences among the four groups were observed in the numbers of Vbeta genes (about 60), Jbeta genes (around 14), VDJ rearrangements, or unique CDR3s.

CDR1 and CDR2 (SGHTA, FQGNSA) derive from the germline V gene. Inclusive of the bounding cysteine and phenylalanine, the CDR3 is 14 residues long. Left in the record is the CDR3 DNA by itself, 42 bases read in frame from the first base. Relative to germline, V is 1 base shorter and J is 1 base shorter, with 5 bases between their ends. This clonotype came up many times. Its antigen has not been determined. Per-base quality was not reported, and no clone a single base away is much larger than it. CD3+ T cells were first rested overnight at 2.5 million to 3 million cells/mL in RPMI 1640 without fetal bovine serum. MACS immunomagnetic beads were used, per the manufacturer's instructions, to isolate CD3+ T cells from PBMCs. Total RNA was extracted from the cultured T cells with TRIzol reagent. 5' rapid amplification of cDNA ends (5'RACE) was the method used to amplify TCRbeta libraries from the RNA. Library concentration and integrity were checked with Qubit, an Agilent instrument, and quantitative PCR before sequencing. Qualified libraries were sequenced on Illumina HiSeq or MiSeq by a commercial service provider. From the authors' description of their analysis: TCR sequences in each sample were identified using MiXCR version 1.8.2. For a clone to be considered qualified, a CDR3 longer than four amino acids, an in-frame nucleotide length, and the absence of a stop codon were required. An effective read was defined as a read containing the complete CDR3 structure. Expanded clones were validated by RT-PCR with 24 Vbeta primers, GeneScan spectratyping, and Sanger sequencing. Through fastp at Q25 and MiXCR, TCRdb rebuilt clones from the public reads, retaining in-frame beta chains. Entries that share a CDR3 protein sequence are merged under the most common genes and DNA. The V and J calls were determined by TCRdb, not by the authors. The sample table lists 14,000 or so distinct CDR3 sequences, approximately 37% of them with a count of one. The top ten clonotypes cover around 9% of the sample.

The clonotype comes from a female donor in good health. The sample taken for sequencing was CD3+ T cells sorted from blood and cultured. The V and J segments used are TRBV7-2 and TRBJ1-3, with the D gene too uncertain to name. The nucleotides read TGTGCCAGCAGCTTAGGGAGGTCTGGAAACACCATATATTTT. This yields the protein CASSLGRSGNTIYF.